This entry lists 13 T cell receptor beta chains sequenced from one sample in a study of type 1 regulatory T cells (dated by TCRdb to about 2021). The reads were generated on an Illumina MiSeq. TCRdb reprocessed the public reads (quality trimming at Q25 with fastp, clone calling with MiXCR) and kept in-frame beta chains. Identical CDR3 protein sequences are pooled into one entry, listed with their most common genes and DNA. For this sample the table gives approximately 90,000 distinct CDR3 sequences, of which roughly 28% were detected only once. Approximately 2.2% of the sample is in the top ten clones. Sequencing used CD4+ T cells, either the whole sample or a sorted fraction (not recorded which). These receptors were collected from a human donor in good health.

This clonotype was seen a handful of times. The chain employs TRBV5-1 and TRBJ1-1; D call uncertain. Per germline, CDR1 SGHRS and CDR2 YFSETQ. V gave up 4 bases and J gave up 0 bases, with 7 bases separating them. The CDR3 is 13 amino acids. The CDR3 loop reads CASSPGLNTEAFF. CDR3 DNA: TGCGCCAGCAGCCCGGGGTTGAACACTGAAGCTTTCTTT.

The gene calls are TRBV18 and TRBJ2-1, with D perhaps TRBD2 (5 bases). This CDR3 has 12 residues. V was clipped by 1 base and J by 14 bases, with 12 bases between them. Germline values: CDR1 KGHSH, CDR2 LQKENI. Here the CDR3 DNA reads TGTGCCAGCTCACCACAGTCGGAGGAGGAGTTCTTC. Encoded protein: CASSPQSEEEFF.

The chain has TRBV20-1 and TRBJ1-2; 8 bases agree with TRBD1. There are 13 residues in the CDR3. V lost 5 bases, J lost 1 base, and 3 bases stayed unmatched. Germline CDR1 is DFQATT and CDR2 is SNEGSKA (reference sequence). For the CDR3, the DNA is TGCAGTGCTGGGACAGGCGTTAACTATGGCTACACCTTC. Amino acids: CSAGTGVNYGYTF.

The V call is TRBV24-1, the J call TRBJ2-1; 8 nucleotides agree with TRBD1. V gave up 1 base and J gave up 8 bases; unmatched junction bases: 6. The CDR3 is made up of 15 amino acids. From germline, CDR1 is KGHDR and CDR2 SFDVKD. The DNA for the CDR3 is TGTGCCACCAGTGATTTAGGGGCGACAGGGGATGAGCAGTTCTTC. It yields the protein CATSDLGATGDEQFF.

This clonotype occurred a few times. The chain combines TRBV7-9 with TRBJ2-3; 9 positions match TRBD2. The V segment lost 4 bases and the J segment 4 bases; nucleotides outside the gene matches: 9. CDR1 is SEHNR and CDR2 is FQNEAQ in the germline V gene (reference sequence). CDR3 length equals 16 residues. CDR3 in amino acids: CASSSRLADPPDTQYF. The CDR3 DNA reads TGTGCCAGCAGCTCTAGACTAGCGGACCCCCCAGATACGCAGTATTTT.

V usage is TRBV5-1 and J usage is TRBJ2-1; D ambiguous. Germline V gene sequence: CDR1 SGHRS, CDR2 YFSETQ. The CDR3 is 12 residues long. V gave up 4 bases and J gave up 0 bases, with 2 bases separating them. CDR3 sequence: CASSASYNEQFF. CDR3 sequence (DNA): TGCGCCAGCAGCGCCTCCTACAATGAGCAGTTCTTC.

The CDR3 loop is CASIATGWLAGELFF. CDR3 sequence (DNA): TGTGCCAGCATAGCGACAGGGTGGTTGGCCGGGGAGCTGTTTTTT. The rearrangement links TRBV6-1 to TRBJ2-2, with TRBD1 matching over 7 bases. Germline values: CDR1 MNHNS, CDR2 SASEGT. The V gene end was trimmed by 7 bases and the J gene end by 6 bases; junction bases not matched to a gene: 11. The CDR3 runs to 15 residues.

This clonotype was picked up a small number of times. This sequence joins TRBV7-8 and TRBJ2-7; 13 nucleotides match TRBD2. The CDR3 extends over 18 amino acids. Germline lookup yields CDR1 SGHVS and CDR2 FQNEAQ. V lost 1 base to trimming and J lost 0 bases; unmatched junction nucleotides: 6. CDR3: CASSLVGTSGANSYEQYF. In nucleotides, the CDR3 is TGTGCCAGCAGCTTAGTTGGGACTAGCGGGGCAAACTCCTACGAGCAGTACTTC.

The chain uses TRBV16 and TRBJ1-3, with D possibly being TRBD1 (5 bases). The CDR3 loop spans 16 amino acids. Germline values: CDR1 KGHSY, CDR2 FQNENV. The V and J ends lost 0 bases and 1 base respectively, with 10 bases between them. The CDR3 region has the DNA TGTGCCAGCAGCCAATCGGCACAGGCTTCTGGAAACACCATATATTTT. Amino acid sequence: CASSQSAQASGNTIYF.

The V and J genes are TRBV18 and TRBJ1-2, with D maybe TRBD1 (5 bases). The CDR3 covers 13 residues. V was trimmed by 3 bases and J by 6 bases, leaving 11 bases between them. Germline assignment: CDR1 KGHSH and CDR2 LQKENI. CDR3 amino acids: CASSPAGPHGYTF. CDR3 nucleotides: TGTGCCAGCTCACCGGCGGGGCCTCATGGCTACACCTTC. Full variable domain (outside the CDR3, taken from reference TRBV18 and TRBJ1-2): NAGVMQNPRHLVRRRGQEARLRCSPMKGHSHVYWYRQLPEEGLKFMVYLQKENIIDESGMPKERFSAEFPKEGPSILRIQQVVRGDSAAYFCASSPAGPHGYTFGSGTRLTVV.

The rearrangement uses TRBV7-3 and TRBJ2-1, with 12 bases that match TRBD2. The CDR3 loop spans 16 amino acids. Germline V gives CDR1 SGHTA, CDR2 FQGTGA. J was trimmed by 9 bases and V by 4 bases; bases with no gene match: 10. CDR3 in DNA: TGTGCCAGCAGCTCCATCCCTAGCGGGAGGGCGGGTGAGCAGTTCTTC. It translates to CASSSIPSGRAGEQFF.

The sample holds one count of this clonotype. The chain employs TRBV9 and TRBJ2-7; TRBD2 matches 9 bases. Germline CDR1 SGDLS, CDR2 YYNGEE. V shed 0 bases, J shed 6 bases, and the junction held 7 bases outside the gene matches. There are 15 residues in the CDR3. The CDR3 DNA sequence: TGTGCCAGCAGCGTAGAGGCTAGCGGGATACGCGAGCAGTACTTC. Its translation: CASSVEASGIREQYF.

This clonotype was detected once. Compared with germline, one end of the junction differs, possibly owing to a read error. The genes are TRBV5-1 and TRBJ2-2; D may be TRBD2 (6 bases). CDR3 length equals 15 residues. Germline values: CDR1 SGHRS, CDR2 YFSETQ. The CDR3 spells CASSPGESGTGGLFF. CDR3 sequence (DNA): TGCGCCAGCAGCCCCGGGGAGTCAGGTACCGGGGGGCTGTTTTTT.